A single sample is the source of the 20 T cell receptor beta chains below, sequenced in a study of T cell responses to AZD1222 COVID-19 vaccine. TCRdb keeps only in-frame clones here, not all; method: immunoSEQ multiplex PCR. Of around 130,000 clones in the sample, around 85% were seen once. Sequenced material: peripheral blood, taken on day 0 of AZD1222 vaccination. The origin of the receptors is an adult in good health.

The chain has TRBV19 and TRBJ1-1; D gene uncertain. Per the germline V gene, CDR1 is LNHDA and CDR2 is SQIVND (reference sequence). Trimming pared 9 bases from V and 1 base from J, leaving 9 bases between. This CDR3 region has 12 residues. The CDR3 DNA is TGTGCCAGCACGTTTAGGAACACTGAAGCTTTCTTT. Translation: CASTFRNTEAFF.

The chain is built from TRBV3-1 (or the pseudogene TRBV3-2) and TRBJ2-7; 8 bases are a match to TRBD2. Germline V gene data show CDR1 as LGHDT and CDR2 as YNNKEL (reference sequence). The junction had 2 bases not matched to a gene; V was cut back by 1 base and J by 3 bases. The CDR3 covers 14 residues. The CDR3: CASSQVREGYEQYF. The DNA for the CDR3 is TGTGCCAGCAGCCAAGTACGGGAGGGCTACGAGCAGTACTTC.

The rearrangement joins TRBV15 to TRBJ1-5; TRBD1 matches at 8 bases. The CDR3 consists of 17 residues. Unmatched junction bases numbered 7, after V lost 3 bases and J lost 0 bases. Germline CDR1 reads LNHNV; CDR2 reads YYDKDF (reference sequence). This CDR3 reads CATSRRQGPNSNQPQHF. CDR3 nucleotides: TGTGCCACCAGCAGGAGACAGGGGCCTAATAGCAATCAGCCCCAGCATTTT.

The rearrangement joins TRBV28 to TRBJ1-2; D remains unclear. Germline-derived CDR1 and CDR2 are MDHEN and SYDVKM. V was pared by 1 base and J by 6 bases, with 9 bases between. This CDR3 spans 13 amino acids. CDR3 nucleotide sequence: TGTGCCAGCAGTTTATCTTCCTCGGATGGCTACACCTTC. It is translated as CASSLSSSDGYTF.

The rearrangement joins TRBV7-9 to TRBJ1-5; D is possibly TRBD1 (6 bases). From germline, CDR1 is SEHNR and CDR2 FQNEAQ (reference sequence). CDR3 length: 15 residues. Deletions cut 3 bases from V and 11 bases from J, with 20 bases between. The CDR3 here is CASSLGRGGTGTQHF. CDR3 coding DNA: TGTGCCAGCAGCTTGGGCAGGGGCGGTACAGGTACCCAGCATTTT.

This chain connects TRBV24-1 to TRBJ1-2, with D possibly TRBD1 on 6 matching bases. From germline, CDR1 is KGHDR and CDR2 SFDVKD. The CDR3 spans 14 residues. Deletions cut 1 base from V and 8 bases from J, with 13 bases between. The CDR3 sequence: CATSDFNRVGGYTF. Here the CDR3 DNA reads TGTGCCACCAGTGATTTTAACAGGGTAGGAGGCTACACCTTC.

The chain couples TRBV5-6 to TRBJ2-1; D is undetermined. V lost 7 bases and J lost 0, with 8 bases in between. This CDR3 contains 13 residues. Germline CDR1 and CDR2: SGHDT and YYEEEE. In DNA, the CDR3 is TGTGCCAGCGCGAGGTCCTCCTACAATGAGCAGTTCTTC. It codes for CASARSSYNEQFF.

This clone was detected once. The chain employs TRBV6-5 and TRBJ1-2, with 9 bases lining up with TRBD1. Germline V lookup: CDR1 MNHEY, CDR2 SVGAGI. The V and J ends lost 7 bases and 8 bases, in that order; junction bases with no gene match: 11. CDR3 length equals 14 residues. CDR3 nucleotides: TGTGCCAGCAAGGTGGGACAGGGAAGTGAGGGCTACACCTTC. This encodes CASKVGQGSEGYTF.

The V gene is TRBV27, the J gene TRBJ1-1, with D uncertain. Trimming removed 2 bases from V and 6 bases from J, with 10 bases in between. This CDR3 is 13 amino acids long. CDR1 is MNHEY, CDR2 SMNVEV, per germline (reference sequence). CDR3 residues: CASSLRDSPEAFF. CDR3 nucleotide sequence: TGTGCCAGCAGTTTAAGGGATTCCCCTGAAGCTTTCTTT.

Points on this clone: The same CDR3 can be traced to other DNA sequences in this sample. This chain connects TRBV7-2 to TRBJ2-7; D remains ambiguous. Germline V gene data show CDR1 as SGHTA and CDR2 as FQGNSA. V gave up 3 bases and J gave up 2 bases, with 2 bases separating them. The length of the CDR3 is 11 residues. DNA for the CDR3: TGTGCCAGCAGCTTCGCCTACGAGCAGTACTTC. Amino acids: CASSFAYEQYF.

CDR3 protein: CAWSGSWGGREKLFF. The CDR3 DNA reads TGTGCCTGGAGTGGGTCTTGGGGGGGCCGTGAAAAACTGTTTTTT. The V call is TRBV30, the J call TRBJ1-4; TRBD1 might be the D (6 bases). Germline CDR1 reads GTSNPN; CDR2 reads SVGIG (reference sequence). The ends were cut back, 1 base at V and 7 bases at J, with 16 bases in the middle. CDR3 size: 15 residues.

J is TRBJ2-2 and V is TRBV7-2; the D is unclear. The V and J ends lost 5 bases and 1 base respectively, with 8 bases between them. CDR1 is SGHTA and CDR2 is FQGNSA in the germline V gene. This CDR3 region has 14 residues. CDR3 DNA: TGTGCCAGCAGCGCCACGGGGAACACCGGGGAGCTGTTTTTT. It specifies CASSATGNTGELFF.

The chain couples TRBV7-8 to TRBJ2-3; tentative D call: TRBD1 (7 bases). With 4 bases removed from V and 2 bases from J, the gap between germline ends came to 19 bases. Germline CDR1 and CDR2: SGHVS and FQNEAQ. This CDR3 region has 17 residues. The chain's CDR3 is CASSSGLRGVNTDTQYF. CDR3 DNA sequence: TGTGCCAGCAGCTCTGGCCTCAGGGGGGTTAACACAGATACGCAGTATTTT.

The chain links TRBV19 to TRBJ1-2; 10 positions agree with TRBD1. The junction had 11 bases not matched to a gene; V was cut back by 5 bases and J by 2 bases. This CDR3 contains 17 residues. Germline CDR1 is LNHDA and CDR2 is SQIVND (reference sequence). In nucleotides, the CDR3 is TGTGCCAGTAGTCCTTCCGGGACAGGGGTTTCGAACTATGGCTACACCTTC. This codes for CASSPSGTGVSNYGYTF. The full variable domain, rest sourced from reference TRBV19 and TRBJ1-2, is DGGITQSPKYLFRKEGQNVTLSCEQNLNHDAMYWYRQDPGQGLRLIYYSQIVNDFQKGDIAEGYSVSREKKESFPLTVTSAQKNPTAFYLCASSPSGTGVSNYGYTFGSGTRLTVV.

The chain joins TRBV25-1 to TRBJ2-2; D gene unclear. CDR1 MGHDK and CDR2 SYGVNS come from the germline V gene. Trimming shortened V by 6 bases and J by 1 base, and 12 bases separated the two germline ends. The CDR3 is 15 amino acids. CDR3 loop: CASSTSTWNTGELFF. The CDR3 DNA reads TGTGCCAGCAGCACGAGTACATGGAACACCGGGGAGCTGTTTTTT.

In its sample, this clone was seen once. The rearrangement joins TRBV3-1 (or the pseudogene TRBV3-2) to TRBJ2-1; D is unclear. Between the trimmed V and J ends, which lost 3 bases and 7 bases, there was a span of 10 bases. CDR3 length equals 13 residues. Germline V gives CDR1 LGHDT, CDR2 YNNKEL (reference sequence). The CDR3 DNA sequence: TGTGCCAGCAGCCAGAGGAGTTTGAATGAGCAGTTCTTC. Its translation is CASSQRSLNEQFF.

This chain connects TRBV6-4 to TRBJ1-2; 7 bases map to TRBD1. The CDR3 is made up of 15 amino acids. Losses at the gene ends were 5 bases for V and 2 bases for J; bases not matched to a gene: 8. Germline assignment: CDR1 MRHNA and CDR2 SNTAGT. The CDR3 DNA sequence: TGTGCCAGCAGTCCAACAGGGGAAGGGAACTATGGCTACACCTTC. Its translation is CASSPTGEGNYGYTF.

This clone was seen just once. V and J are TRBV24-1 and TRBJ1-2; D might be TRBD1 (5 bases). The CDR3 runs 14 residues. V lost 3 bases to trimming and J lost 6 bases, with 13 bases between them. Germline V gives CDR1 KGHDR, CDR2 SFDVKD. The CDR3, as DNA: TGTGCCACCAGTGATGGGGGAGATTGGGATGGCTACACCTTC. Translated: CATSDGGDWDGYTF.

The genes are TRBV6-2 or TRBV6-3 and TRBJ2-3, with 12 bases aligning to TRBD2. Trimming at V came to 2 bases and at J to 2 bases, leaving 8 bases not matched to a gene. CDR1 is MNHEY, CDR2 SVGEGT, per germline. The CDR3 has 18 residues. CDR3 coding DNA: TGTGCCAGCAGTTACAGTTCCCGACTAGCGGGGGACACAGATACGCAGTATTTT. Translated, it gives CASSYSSRLAGDTDTQYF.

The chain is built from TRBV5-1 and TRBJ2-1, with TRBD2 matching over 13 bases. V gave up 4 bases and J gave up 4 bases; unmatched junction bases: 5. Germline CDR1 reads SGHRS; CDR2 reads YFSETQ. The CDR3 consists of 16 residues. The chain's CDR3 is CASSPGTSGEYNEQFF. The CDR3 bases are TGCGCCAGCAGCCCGGGGACTAGCGGGGAGTACAATGAGCAGTTCTTC.